The entry below describes one TCR beta chain. The sample belongs to a study of blood T cell repertoires in COVID-19. About the research overall: Sites in the United States, Italy and Spain provided acute and convalescent COVID-19 samples. In each case, the material was cDNA or gDNA derived from T cells, B-cell-depleted T cells, or PBMCs.

V lost 6 bases and J lost 11; bases outside the gene matches: 13. The CDR3 has 14 amino acids. Per the germline V gene, CDR1 is MNHEY and CDR2 is SVGAGI. In the authors' methods: Counts of nucleated cells, estimated from reference gene primer amplification, were obtained. Some clones are missing from TCRdb's copy, which holds only in-frame ones; the method was immunoSEQ multiplex PCR. The DNA was the basis for D and trimming; V, J and clone size are from that table. Of 250,000 to 300,000 clones in the sample, around 88% are singletons; the top ten hold just under 2%. The material sequenced was peripheral blood. V gene TRBV6-5 combines with J gene TRBJ1-1, with TRBD1 matching over 9 bases. The origin of this receptor is a young man with active or convalescent COVID-19. The CDR3 DNA follows: TGTGCCAGCAGCCCCACCAACAGGGGGCGACGTGCTTTCTTT. Its translation: CASSPTNRGRRAFF.